The rows below give T cell receptor beta chains drawn from one sample of a study of Ad26.COV2.S vaccination and SARS-CoV-2 variants. The repertoire was sequenced with immunoSEQ multiplex PCR; TCRdb's copy has only in-frame clones and lacks some. The sample consists of around 450,000 clones, roughly nine tenths of them appearing once. Sequencing was performed on peripheral blood, taken in a trial of Ad26.COV2.S vaccine versus placebo. These TCRs come from a person between 18 and 65 years old who received the Ad26.COV2.S COVID-19 vaccine or a placebo. Each CDR3 is given with its conserved first and last residue. D genes are given only for firm matches.

d_call | j_call | v_call | cdr3_aa | cdr3_nt
- | TRBJ2-5 | TRBV19 | CASTDRAQETQYF | TGTGCCAGTACGGACAGAGCCCAAGAGACCCAGTACTTC
TRBD2 | TRBJ2-1 | TRBV6-5 | CASSYFQREGDNEQFF | TGTGCCAGCAGTTACTTTCAGCGGGAGGGCGACAATGAGCAGTTCTTC
- | TRBJ1-1 | TRBV28 | CASSTSTFTEAFF | TGTGCCAGCAGTACCTCAACGTTCACTGAAGCTTTCTTT
- | TRBJ2-7 | TRBV7-8 | CASSLDIPYEQYF | TGTGCCAGCAGCTTAGATATCCCGTACGAGCAGTACTTC
- | TRBJ1-1 | TRBV6-5 | CASSPPTANTEAFF | TGTGCCAGCAGTCCCCCAACAGCGAACACTGAAGCTTTCTTT
- | TRBJ1-5 | TRBV6-5 | CASSKRVNQPQHF | TGTGCCAGCAGCAAGCGGGTTAATCAGCCCCAGCATTTT
- | TRBJ1-1 | TRBV29-1 | CSAPSGAWRNTEAFF | TGCAGCGCCCCTTCGGGGGCTTGGAGGAACACTGAAGCTTTCTTT
TRBD2 | TRBJ2-3 | TRBV7-2 | CASSLVSGSSTDTQYF | TGTGCCAGCAGCTTAGTTAGCGGGAGTAGCACAGATACGCAGTATTTT
- | TRBJ2-5 | TRBV1 | CTSSLARRHQETQYF | TGCACCAGCAGCCTGGCTAGAAGACACCAAGAGACCCAGTACTTC
- | TRBJ2-1 | TRBV28 | CASSFPSPSRYEQFF | TGTGCCAGCAGTTTCCCGAGCCCCAGTCGCTATGAGCAGTTCTTC
TRBD1 | TRBJ1-4 | TRBV19 | CASSPAGTDLEKLFF | TGTGCCAGTAGTCCGGCCGGGACAGATTTAGAAAAACTGTTTTTT
TRBD1 | TRBJ2-7 | TRBV28 | CASSFSRDRGKEQYF | TGTGCCAGCAGTTTCTCCCGGGACAGGGGAAAAGAGCAGTACTTC
- | TRBJ1-2 | TRBV7-2 | CASSQGSNYGYTF | TGTGCCAGCAGCCAAGGCAGTAACTATGGCTACACCTTC
TRBD2 | TRBJ2-5 | TRBV5-4 | CASSLDLAGGETQYF | TGTGCCAGCAGCTTGGATTTAGCGGGAGGGGAGACCCAGTACTTC
- | TRBJ2-2 | TRBV5-8 | CASSLGRTNTGELFF | TGTGCCAGCAGCTTGGGGCGGACGAACACCGGGGAGCTGTTTTTT
- | TRBJ1-4 | TRBV7-9 | CASSLVPGREKLFF | TGTGCCAGCAGCTTAGTTCCGGGTCGGGAAAAACTGTTTTTT
TRBD2 | TRBJ2-1 | TRBV29-1 | CSVESGGEYEQFF | TGCAGCGTTGAGAGCGGGGGGGAGTATGAGCAGTTCTTC
TRBD2 | TRBJ2-2 | TRBV14 | CASSQVRGGRNTGELFF | TGCGCCAGCAGCCAAGTGCGGGGGGGCCGAAACACCGGGGAGCTGTTTTTT